These T cell receptor beta chains were read from a single sample in a study of Graves' ophthalmopathy and Graves' hyperthyroidism. Each CDR3 protein is one row after TCRdb ran MiXCR on the multiplex PCR reads. The table lists under 400,000 distinct CDR3 sequences, about 17% of them singletons. Sequenced: peripheral blood. These receptor sequences come from an adult man with Graves' ophthalmopathy. CDR3s include the opening cysteine and the closing phenylalanine or tryptophan. The order of the fields is J gene, clone size, V gene, D gene, CDR3 DNA, CDR3 protein. The D gene is left open where the match is weak. Clone size is stated in some rows and not others, as once, few, many or a class when expanded.

TRBJ1-1,-,TRBV19,-,TGTGCCAGTAGTTCGCAAATGAACACTGAAGCTTTCTTT,CASSSQMNTEAFF
TRBJ2-7,many,TRBV20-1,-,TGCAGTGCTAGGTTCGCGGACCCATACGAGCAGTACTTC,CSARFADPYEQYF
TRBJ2-3,many,TRBV20-1,-,TGCAGTGCTCTAAGACCTCCCCCTCTAGCTGCTGAGCACTCGCAGTATTTT,CSALRPPPLAAEHSQYF
TRBJ2-5,many,TRBV7-9,TRBD1,TGTGCCAGCAGCTCCCGAAAAGGGACAGGGCAAGAGACCCAGTACTTC,CASSSRKGTGQETQYF
TRBJ1-1,-,TRBV12-3/TRBV12-4,-,TGTGCCAGCAGTTTAGCCGGGGGGCACGGTGAAGCTTTCTTT,CASSLAGGHGEAFF
TRBJ2-7,-,TRBV27,-,TGTGCCAGCAGTCCCCTATTGGCCGCAGGGTCCTACGAGCAGTACTTC,CASSPLLAAGSYEQYF
TRBJ1-1,many,TRBV29-1,TRBD1,TGCAGCGTTACCGGGACAGGGGGCTGGGGTACTGAAGCTTTCTTT,CSVTGTGGWGTEAFF
TRBJ1-3,many,TRBV6-5,-,TGTGCCAGCAGGGACTCTGGAAACACCATATATTTT,CASRDSGNTIYF
TRBJ1-2,few,TRBV6-1,-,TGTGCCAGCAGTGAAGCGGCCACCAACTATGGCTACACCTTC,CASSEAATNYGYTF
TRBJ2-7,-,TRBV6-1,-,TGTGCCATCAGTGCCTCCGTCAGCTACGAGCAGTACTTC,CAISASVSYEQYF
TRBJ2-7,many,TRBV27,TRBD1,TGTGCCAGCAGTTTCCTGGACAGGGTGTCCTACGAGCAGTACTTC,CASSFLDRVSYEQYF
TRBJ2-2,many,TRBV5-1,TRBD1,TGCGCCAGCAGCTTGAATCCCCAGGGGGCGGCGAACACCGGGGAGCTGTTTTTT,CASSLNPQGAANTGELFF
TRBJ2-7,many,TRBV7-2,TRBD2,TGTGCCAGCAGCTTAGCAGGGAGTAGCGGGAGGACGCGTGAGCAGTACTTC,CASSLAGSSGRTREQYF
TRBJ2-7,many,TRBV20-1,TRBD1,TGCAGTGCGTCTCGACAGGGGTTTTCCTACGAGCAGTACTTC,CSASRQGFSYEQYF
TRBJ1-1,many,TRBV6-1,-,TGTGCCAGCAGTGGAGGGGGTTACGACACTGAAGCTTTCTTT,CASSGGGYDTEAFF
TRBJ1-6,many,TRBV7-2,-,TGTGCCAGCAGCTTATCCGCATTTAATTACAGGTCTTCACCCCTCCACTTT,CASSLSAFNYRSSPLHF
TRBJ2-7,few,TRBV4-1,-,TGCGCCAGCAGCCAAGCCCCTTTAGCAAGGTCGGGGGAGCAGTACTTC,CASSQAPLARSGEQYF